A single sample gave rise to the 12 T cell receptor beta chains below, sequenced in a study of shared clonotypes between healthy human individuals. The assay was immunoSEQ multiplex PCR, and TCRdb's table has in-frame clones only and misses some. The table lists around 600,000 clones, around 97% of them singletons, with 0.055% to 0.07% in the top ten. Input material: naive CD4+ T cells sorted from blood. Indicated subset: CD45RA+ positively selected. These receptor sequences come from a woman in her 30s in good health.

With regard to this clone: The sample carries other DNA sequences with the same CDR3. This rearrangement joins TRBV28 to TRBJ1-2; D gene uncertain. This CDR3 is built from 13 residues. In germline, CDR1 is MDHEN, CDR2 SYDVKM. Trimming removed 6 bases at V and 3 bases at J, with 11 bases between. The CDR3 DNA follows: TGTGCCAGCAGCCCCGGAACAGACTATGGCTACACCTTC. This codes for CASSPGTDYGYTF.

V usage is TRBV6-5 and J usage is TRBJ1-1; 9 bases are shared with TRBD1. The CDR3 is 15 amino acids. Germline V gives CDR1 MNHEY, CDR2 SVGAGI. V dropped 7 bases and J dropped 4; count of bases not matched to a gene: 10. The chain's CDR3 is CASKNTGGRSTEAFF. In DNA, the CDR3 is TGTGCCAGCAAAAATACAGGGGGCCGGAGCACTGAAGCTTTCTTT.

This chain joins TRBV27 and TRBJ2-3; D may be TRBD1 or TRBD2 (6 bases each). Looked up from germline, CDR1 is MNHEY and CDR2 is SMNVEV (reference sequence). CDR3 length: 15 amino acids. The germline V and J ends were trimmed by 6 bases and 3 bases, with 16 bases remaining between them. CDR3 bases: TGTGCCAGCAGCTTAGGAGGGGGATGGACAGATACGCAGTATTTT. Encoded protein: CASSLGGGWTDTQYF.

The chain links TRBV7-9 to TRBJ2-3; TRBD2 matches at 7 bases. The CDR3 extends over 15 amino acids. Unmatched junction bases numbered 5, after V lost 5 bases and J lost 0 bases. Germline V CDR1 and CDR2: SEHNR, FQNEAQ (reference sequence). The CDR3 DNA follows: TGTGCCAGCAGCAATATGGGAGGGAGCACAGATACGCAGTATTTT. Translating gives CASSNMGGSTDTQYF.

On this clone itself: The identical CDR3 is also encoded by other nucleotide sequences in the sample. This chain connects TRBV5-1 to TRBJ2-5; D not resolved. Trimming pared 4 bases from V and 3 bases from J, leaving 10 bases between. The germline CDR1 and CDR2 sequences are SGHRS and YFSETQ. The CDR3 covers 13 residues. The chain's CDR3 is CASSRQAEETQYF. CDR3 nucleotides: TGCGCCAGCAGCAGACAAGCTGAAGAGACCCAGTACTTC.

The rearrangement links TRBV4-2 to TRBJ2-7; 7 nucleotides agree with TRBD2. This CDR3 is built from 19 residues. In germline, CDR1 is LGHNA, CDR2 YNFKEQ. V shed 0 bases and J 6 bases; nucleotides not matched to a gene: 20. CDR3 nucleotide sequence: TGTGCCAGCAGCCAAGATAGGGAGGGCCCCGAAAAACCCCATTGCGAGCAGTACTTC. As protein: CASSQDREGPEKPHCEQYF.

This clone was found once. The DNA of the CDR3 is TGTGCCACCAGCAGGCCTCCGGCGCACACCGGGGAGCTGTTTTTT. Translation: CATSRPPAHTGELFF. The V call is TRBV15, the J call TRBJ2-2; D gene uncertain. Germline CDR1 LNHNV, CDR2 YYDKDF (reference sequence). There are 15 residues in the CDR3. The germline V and J ends were trimmed by 3 bases and 3 bases, with 11 bases remaining between them.

This rearrangement joins TRBV11-2 to TRBJ2-5; 8 nucleotides match TRBD1. Germline trimming cut 5 bases from V and 3 bases from J; bases unmatched to any gene: 8. Germline CDR1 reads SGHAT; CDR2 reads FQNNGV. CDR3 length: 15 amino acids. CDR3: CASSQGGQGEETQYF. The CDR3 nucleotides read TGTGCCAGCAGCCAGGGCGGACAGGGTGAAGAGACCCAGTACTTC.

This clone was picked up one time. V gene TRBV14 combines with J gene TRBJ1-6; 7 bases match TRBD1. This CDR3 comprises 13 residues. Germline CDR1 is SGHDN and CDR2 is FVKESK. V trimming: 0 bases; J trimming: 15 bases; junction bases outside the gene matches: 5. CDR3 amino acids: CASSQDRRGHLHF. In DNA form, the CDR3 reads TGTGCCAGCAGCCAAGATCGAAGGGGGCACCTCCACTTT.

This clone was observed a handful of times. The chain couples TRBV7-6 to TRBJ2-5; D not certain. Germline V gene sequence: CDR1 SGHVS, CDR2 FNYEAQ. The CDR3 length is 12 residues. V dropped 2 bases and J dropped 5 bases, with 6 bases sitting between them. CDR3 protein: CASSLWRETQYF. In DNA, the CDR3 is TGTGCCAGCAGCTTATGGCGGGAGACCCAGTACTTC.

This chain connects TRBV18 to TRBJ2-7; D is perhaps TRBD1 (6 bases). The CDR3 length is 14 residues. V shed 2 bases and J shed 6 bases, with 14 bases lying between them. CDR1 is KGHSH and CDR2 is LQKENI in the germline V gene. The CDR3 region is CASSPRGTKGEQYF. CDR3 sequence (DNA): TGTGCCAGCTCACCAAGGGGGACCAAGGGCGAGCAGTACTTC.

V and J are TRBV28 and TRBJ2-3; the D is unclear. Per germline, CDR1 MDHEN and CDR2 SYDVKM. The V end lost 2 bases, the J end lost 6 bases, and 0 bases lay between the germline ends. There are 10 residues in the CDR3. The DNA for the CDR3 is TGTGCCAGCAGTTTAGATACGCAGTATTTT. Encoded protein: CASSLDTQYF.